This TCR beta chain is from a study of shared clonotypes between healthy human individuals. Whole-study findings and limits: It was the non-shared clonotypes that had lower generation probabilities than clonotypes shared by all four donors.

For each subset, genomic DNA was distributed in equal portions over several immunoSEQ plates. In the authors' workflow: From ImmunoSEQ came sequences covering only the junction and carrying no quality scores, so filtering differed. The protocol was immunoSEQ multiplex PCR, while the TCRdb copy is restricted to in-frame clones and leaves out a portion. V and J calls and clone size come straight from that table; D and trimming were deduced from the DNA. In the table there are about 2.4 million clones, approximately 93% of which are singletons. Turning to this clone: Its antigen remains unidentified.

This CDR3 spans 17 amino acids. Germline loops: CDR1 LGHNA, CDR2 YNFKEQ. V trimming: 1 base; J trimming: 3 bases; junction bases outside the gene matches: 8. This receptor was identified in a man aged 18 to 30 in good health. Some clones in this sample may be carry-over from other donors' samples. This chain connects TRBV4-2 to TRBJ1-3; 8 bases line up with TRBD1. The material sequenced was naive CD4+ T cells from PBMCs. Subset noted: CD45RA+ positively selected. The CDR3 nucleotides read TGTGCCAGCAGCCAAGGCCTTGGACAGGGCTTTGGAAACACCATATATTTT. As protein: CASSQGLGQGFGNTIYF.